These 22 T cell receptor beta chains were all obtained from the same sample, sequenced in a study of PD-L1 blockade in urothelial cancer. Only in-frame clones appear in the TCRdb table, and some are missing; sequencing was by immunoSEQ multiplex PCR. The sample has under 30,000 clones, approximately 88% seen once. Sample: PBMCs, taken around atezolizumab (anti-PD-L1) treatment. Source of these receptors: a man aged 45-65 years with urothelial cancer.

The CDR3 DNA is TGTGCCAGCACCCCTGCCTGGCCACAGGGGGCGTACGAGCAGTACTTC. This gives the protein CASTPAWPQGAYEQYF. This sequence joins TRBV28 and TRBJ2-7, with 9 bases that match TRBD1. Germline V gene data show CDR1 as MDHEN and CDR2 as SYDVKM. This CDR3 region has 16 residues. V gave up 7 bases and J gave up 4 bases; unmatched junction bases: 14.

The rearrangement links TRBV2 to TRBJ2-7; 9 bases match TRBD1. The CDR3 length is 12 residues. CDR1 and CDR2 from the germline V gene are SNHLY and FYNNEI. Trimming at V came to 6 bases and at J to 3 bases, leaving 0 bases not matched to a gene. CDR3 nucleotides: TGTGCCAGCAGGGACAGGGGCTACGAGCAGTACTTC. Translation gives CASRDRGYEQYF. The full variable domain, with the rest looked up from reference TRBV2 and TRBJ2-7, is EPEVTQTPSHQVTQMGQEVILRCVPISNHLYFYWYRQILGQKVEFLVSFYNNEISEKSEIFDDQFSVERPDGSNFTLKIRSTKLEDSAMYFCASRDRGYEQYFGPGTRLTVT.

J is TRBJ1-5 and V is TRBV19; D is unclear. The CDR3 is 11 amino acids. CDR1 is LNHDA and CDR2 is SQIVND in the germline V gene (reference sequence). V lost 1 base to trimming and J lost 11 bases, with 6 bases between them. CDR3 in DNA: TGTGCCAGTAGTATAGGCGTGGCCCAGCATTTT. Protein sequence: CASSIGVAQHF.

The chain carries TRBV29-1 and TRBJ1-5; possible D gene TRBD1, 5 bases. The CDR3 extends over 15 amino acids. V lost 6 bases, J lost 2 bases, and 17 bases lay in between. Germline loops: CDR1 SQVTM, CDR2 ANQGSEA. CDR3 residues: CSVSTGSGGNQPQHF. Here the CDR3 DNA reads TGCAGCGTCTCTACAGGCTCGGGAGGCAATCAGCCCCAGCATTTT. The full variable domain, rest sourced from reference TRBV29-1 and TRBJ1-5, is SAVISQKPSRDICQRGTSLTIQCQVDSQVTMMFWYRQQPGQSLTLIATANQGSEATYESGFVIDKFPISRPNLTFSTLTVSNMSPEDSSIYLCSVSTGSGGNQPQHFGDGTRLSIL.

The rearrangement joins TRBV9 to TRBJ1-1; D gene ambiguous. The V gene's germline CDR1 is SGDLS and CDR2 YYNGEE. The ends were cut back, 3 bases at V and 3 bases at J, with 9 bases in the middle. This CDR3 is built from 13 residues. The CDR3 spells CASSAWSDTEAFF. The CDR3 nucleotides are TGTGCCAGCAGCGCCTGGTCGGACACTGAAGCTTTCTTT.

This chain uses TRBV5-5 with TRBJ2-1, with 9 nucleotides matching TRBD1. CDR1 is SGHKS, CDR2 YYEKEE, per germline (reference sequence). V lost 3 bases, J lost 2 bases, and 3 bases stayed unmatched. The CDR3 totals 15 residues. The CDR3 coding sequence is TGTGCCAGCAGCTCCCGGGACAGGGCCTACAATGAGCAGTTCTTC. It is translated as CASSSRDRAYNEQFF.

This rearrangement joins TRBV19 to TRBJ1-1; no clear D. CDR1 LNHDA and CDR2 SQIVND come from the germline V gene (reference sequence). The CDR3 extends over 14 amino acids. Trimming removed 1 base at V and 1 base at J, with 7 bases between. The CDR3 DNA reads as TGTGCCAGTAGTATAGTAGAAGAGAACACTGAAGCTTTCTTT. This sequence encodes CASSIVEENTEAFF.

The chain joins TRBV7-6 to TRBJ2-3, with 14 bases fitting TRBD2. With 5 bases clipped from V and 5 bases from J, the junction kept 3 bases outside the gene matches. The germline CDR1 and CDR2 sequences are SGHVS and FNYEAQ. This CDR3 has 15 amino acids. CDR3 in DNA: TGTGCCAGCAGCCCCGGACTAGCGGGGGGAGATACGCAGTATTTT. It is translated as CASSPGLAGGDTQYF.

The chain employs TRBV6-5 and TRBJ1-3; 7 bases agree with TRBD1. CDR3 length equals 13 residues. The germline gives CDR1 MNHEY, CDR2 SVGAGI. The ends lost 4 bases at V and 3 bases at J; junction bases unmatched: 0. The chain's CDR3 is CASSWDSGNTIYF. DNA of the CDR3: TGTGCCAGCAGTTGGGACAGTGGAAACACCATATATTTT.

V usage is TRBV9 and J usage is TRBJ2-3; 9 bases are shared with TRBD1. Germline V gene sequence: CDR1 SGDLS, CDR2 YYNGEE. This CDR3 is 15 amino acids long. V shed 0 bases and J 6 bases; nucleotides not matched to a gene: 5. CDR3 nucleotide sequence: TGTGCCAGCAGCGTAGGACAGGGGGAAAGGGATACGCAGTATTTT. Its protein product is CASSVGQGERDTQYF.

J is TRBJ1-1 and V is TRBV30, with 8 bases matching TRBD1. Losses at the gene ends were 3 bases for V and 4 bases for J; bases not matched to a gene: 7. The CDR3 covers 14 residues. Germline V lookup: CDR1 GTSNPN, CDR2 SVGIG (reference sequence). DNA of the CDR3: TGTGCCTGGAGCAAGGGACAGGCACGCACTGAAGCTTTCTTT. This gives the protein CAWSKGQARTEAFF.

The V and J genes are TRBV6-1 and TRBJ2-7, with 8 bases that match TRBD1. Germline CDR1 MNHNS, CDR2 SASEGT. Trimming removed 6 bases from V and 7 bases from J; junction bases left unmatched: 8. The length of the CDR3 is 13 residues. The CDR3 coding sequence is TGTGCCAGCAGACCCACAGGGGGGATAGAGCAGTACTTC. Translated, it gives CASRPTGGIEQYF.

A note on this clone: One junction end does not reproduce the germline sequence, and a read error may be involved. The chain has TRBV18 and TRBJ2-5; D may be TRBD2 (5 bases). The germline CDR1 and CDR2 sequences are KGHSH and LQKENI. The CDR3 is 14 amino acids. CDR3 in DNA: TGTGCTAGCTCCCTTGGACTGATCCAAGAGACCCAGTACTTC. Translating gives CASSLGLIQETQYF.

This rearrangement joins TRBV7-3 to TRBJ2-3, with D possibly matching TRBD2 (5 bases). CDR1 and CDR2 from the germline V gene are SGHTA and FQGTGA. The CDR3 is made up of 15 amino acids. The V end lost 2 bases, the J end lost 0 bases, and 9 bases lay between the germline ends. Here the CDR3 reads CASSLVAGSTDTQYF. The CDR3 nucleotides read TGTGCCAGCAGCTTAGTTGCGGGTAGCACAGATACGCAGTATTTT.

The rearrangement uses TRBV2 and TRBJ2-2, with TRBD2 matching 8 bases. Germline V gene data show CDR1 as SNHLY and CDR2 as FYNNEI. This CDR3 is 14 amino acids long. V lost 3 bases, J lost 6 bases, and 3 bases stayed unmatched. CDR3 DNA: TGTGCCAGCAGTGAGGTCGGGGGGGCCGGGGAGCTGTTTTTT. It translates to CASSEVGGAGELFF. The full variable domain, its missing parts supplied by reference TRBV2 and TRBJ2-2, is EPEVTQTPSHQVTQMGQEVILRCVPISNHLYFYWYRQILGQKVEFLVSFYNNEISEKSEIFDDQFSVERPDGSNFTLKIRSTKLEDSAMYFCASSEVGGAGELFFGEGSRLTVL.

CDR3 sequence (DNA): TGTGCCAGCAGCCTAGGACTAGCGAAAGACACCGGGGAGCTGTTTTTT. Its protein product is CASSLGLAKDTGELFF. The chain combines TRBV7-2 with TRBJ2-2; 9 bases are shared with TRBD2. This CDR3 contains 16 residues. The germline CDR1 and CDR2 sequences are SGHTA and FQGNSA. The junction had 7 bases not matched to a gene; V was cut back by 5 bases and J by 3 bases.

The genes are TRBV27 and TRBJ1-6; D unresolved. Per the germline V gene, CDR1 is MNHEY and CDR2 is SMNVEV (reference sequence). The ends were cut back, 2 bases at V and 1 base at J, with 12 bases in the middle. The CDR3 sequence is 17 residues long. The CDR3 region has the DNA TGTGCCAGCAGTTTAGGAGGGCTTAAATCCTATAATTCACCCCTCCACTTT. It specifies CASSLGGLKSYNSPLHF.

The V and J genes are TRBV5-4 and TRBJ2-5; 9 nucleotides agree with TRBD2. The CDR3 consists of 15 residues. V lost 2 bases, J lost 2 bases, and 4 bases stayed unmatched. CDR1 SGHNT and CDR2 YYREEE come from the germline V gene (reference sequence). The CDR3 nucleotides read TGTGCCAGCAGCTTAGCGGGGGGTACTCAAGAGACCCAGTACTTC. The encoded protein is CASSLAGGTQETQYF.

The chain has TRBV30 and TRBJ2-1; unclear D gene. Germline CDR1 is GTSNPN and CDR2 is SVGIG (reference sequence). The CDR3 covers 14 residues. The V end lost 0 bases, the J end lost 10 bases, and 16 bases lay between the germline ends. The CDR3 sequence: CAWSVRGGAREQFF. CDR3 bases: TGTGCCTGGAGTGTAAGAGGTGGCGCTCGCGAGCAGTTCTTC.

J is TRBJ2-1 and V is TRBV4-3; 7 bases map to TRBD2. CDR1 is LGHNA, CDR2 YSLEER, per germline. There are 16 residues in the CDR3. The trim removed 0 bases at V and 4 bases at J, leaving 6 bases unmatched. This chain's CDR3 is CASSQDGGSLYNEQFF. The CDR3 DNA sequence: TGCGCCAGCAGCCAAGATGGCGGGAGTTTGTACAATGAGCAGTTCTTC.

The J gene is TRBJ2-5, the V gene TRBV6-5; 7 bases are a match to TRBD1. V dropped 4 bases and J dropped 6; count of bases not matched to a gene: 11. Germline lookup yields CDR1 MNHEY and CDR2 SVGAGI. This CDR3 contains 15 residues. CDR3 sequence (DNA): TGTGCCAGCAGTTCGGTTCCCGGACAGGCCCAGACCCAGTACTTC. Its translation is CASSSVPGQAQTQYF.

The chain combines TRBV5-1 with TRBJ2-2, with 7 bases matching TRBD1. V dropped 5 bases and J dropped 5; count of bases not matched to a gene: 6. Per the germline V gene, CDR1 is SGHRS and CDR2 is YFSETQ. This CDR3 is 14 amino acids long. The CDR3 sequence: CASRYQGDTGELFF. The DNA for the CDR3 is TGCGCCAGCAGGTATCAGGGGGATACCGGGGAGCTGTTTTTT. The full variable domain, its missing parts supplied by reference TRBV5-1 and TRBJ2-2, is KAGVTQTPRYLIKTRGQQVTLSCSPISGHRSVSWYQQTPGQGLQFLFEYFSETQRNKGNFPGRFSGRQFSNSRSEMNVSTLELGDSALYLCASRYQGDTGELFFGEGSRLTVL.